Listed below are T cell receptor beta chains from one sample, sequenced in a study of monozygotic twins with inflammatory bowel disease. TCRdb re-called the 5' RACE reads, yielding one record per CDR3 amino acid sequence without DNA. Seen in this sample are roughly 320,000 distinct CDR3 sequences; the ten most common clones hold less than 6.5%. The sample was blood. The receptors were gathered from a human donor with ulcerative colitis or Crohn's disease, or a healthy co-twin of an affected twin (not recorded which). Each CDR3 is given with its conserved first and last residue.

J | V | CDR3
TRBJ2-1 | TRBV3-1 | CASRQTPDNEQFF
TRBJ1-3 | TRBV20-1 | CSAPMSSGNTIYF
TRBJ2-1 | TRBV29-1 | CSGRGGFQGVDYNEQFF
TRBJ1-2 | TRBV7-2 | CASSLKYSAGSNYGYTF
TRBJ2-7 | TRBV29-1 | CSVERGQGVSYEQYF
TRBJ2-1 | TRBV20-1 | CSADLSVDRARLF
TRBJ2-7 | TRBV28 | CASSLGQGPYEQYF
TRBJ2-7 | TRBV5-6 | CASSLAVADPYEQYF
TRBJ1-6 | TRBV4-3 | CASSQGTERPNSPLHF
TRBJ2-6 | TRBV4-2 | CASSLPSGANVLTF
TRBJ1-4 | TRBV7-8 | CASSLFRTVFNEKLFF
TRBJ1-2 | TRBV12-3/TRBV12-4 | CASSLNHGTGNDYTF
TRBJ2-7 | TRBV24-1 | CATSDSRTGATYEQYF
TRBJ2-5 | TRBV15 | CATSRDPGQVKTQYF
TRBJ2-3 | TRBV7-6 | CASSLIDRGGTDTQYF
TRBJ2-7 | TRBV18 | CASSPPRGGELYNEQYF
TRBJ2-2 | TRBV3-1 | CASSGTWTGNTGELFF
TRBJ1-2 | TRBV19 | CASTAEANYGYTF
TRBJ2-3 | TRBV9 | CASSATGAADTQYF
TRBJ2-7 | TRBV25-1 | CASSETGQEIYEQYF
TRBJ1-1 | TRBV5-6 | CASSFITEAFF
TRBJ2-1 | TRBV6-2/TRBV6-3 | CASSGTGRTNEQFF
TRBJ2-7 | TRBV9 | CASSNGPSGTYEQYF
TRBJ2-2 | TRBV7-9 | CASSGGTTNTGELFF
TRBJ2-5 | TRBV11-2 | CASSLSLGPNRGRETQYF
TRBJ1-1 | TRBV6-2/TRBV6-3 | CASTRGDVNTEAFF
TRBJ2-1 | TRBV27 | CASSFRTGNDNEQFF
TRBJ2-1 | TRBV20-1 | CSARDPLAVNEQFF
TRBJ1-2 | TRBV6-1 | CASRPTGSSWGYTF
TRBJ2-7 | TRBV20-1 | CSASRDRGTYEQYF
TRBJ1-5 | TRBV6-2/TRBV6-3 | CASSYRQGAIQHF
TRBJ1-2 | TRBV7-2 | CASSLAGRGYTF
TRBJ2-7 | TRBV20-1 | CSASPPLAGTYEQYF
TRBJ2-7 | TRBV4-1 | CASSQVMGNEQYF
TRBJ1-1 | TRBV5-6 | CASSPTGRKNTEAFF
TRBJ2-2 | TRBV6-2/TRBV6-3 | CASTPGRFGAGELFF
TRBJ2-7 | TRBV20-1 | CSARAPLESYEQYF
TRBJ1-3 | TRBV2 | CASSDRPSGNTIYF
TRBJ1-5 | TRBV30 | CAWDRGPGDQPQHF
TRBJ1-1 | TRBV30 | CAWSAGVNTEAFF
TRBJ1-5 | TRBV7-2 | CASTRDGGAGQPQHF
TRBJ2-5 | TRBV11-2 | CASSSGGGLPWETQYF
TRBJ2-7 | TRBV27 | CASSPSWDRVSYEQYF